The clone carrying this T cell receptor (beta chain) was seen more than once but under ten times. Its antigen is not known. This sample is drawn from a study of T-cell reconstitution after alpha-beta-depleted transplantation in children. The CDR3 is made up of 11 amino acids. V was shortened by 4 bases and J by 14 bases, with 12 bases between the two germline ends. Germline values: CDR1 SGHTA, CDR2 FQGNSA. Findings and limits, study-wide: Reportedly, roughly two months post-transplant, alpha-beta T cells arose from several hundred expanded graft clones. Some patients' high day-60 TCRbeta diversity was traced to surviving recipient T cells and thymic progenitors. T-cell numbers and diversity, one year after transplant, stemmed largely from T cells that were newly produced.

TCRbeta library construction was performed incorporating unique molecular identifiers. Using its own MiXCR run on the PCR reads, TCRdb lists one record per CDR3 protein. The profile shows 100,000 or so distinct CDR3 sequences, 23% of them singletons. The chain uses TRBV7-2 and TRBJ2-1; TRBD2 might be the D (5 bases). The sequence was obtained from a boy younger than 10 with acute lymphoblastic leukemia, due to receive a stem cell transplant. Source: PBMCs, taken before TCRalphabeta/CD19-depleted stem cell transplant. CDR3 DNA: TGTGCCAGCAGCTACGGAGGACGTAAGTTCTTC. This encodes CASSYGGRKFF.